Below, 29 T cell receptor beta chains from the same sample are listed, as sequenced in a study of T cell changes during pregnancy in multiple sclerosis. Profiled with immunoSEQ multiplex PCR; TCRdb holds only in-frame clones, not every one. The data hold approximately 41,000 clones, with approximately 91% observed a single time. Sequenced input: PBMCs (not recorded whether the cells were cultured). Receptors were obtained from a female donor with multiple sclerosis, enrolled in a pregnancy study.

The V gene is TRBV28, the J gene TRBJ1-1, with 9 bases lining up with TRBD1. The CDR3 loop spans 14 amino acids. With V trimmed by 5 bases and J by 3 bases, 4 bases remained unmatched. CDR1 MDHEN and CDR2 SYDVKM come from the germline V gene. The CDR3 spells CASSTGQGYTEAFF. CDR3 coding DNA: TGTGCCAGCAGTACGGGACAGGGATACACTGAAGCTTTCTTT. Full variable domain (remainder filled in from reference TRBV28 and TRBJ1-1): DVKVTQSSRYLVKRTGEKVFLECVQDMDHENMFWYRQDPGLGLRLIYFSYDVKMKEKGDIPEGYSVSREKKERFSLILESASTNQTSMYLCASSTGQGYTEAFFGQGTRLTVV.

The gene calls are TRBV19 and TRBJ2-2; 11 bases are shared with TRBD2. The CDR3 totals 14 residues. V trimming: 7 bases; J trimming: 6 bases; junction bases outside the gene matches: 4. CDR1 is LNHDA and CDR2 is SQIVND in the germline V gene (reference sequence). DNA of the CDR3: TGTGCCAGTAAAACTAGCGGGAGTCCCGGGGAGCTGTTTTTT. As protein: CASKTSGSPGELFF.

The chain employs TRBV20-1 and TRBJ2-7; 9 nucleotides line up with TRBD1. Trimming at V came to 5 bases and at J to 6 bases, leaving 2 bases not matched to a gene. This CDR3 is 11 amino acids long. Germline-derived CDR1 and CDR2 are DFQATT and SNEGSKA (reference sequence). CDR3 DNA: TGCAGTGCTTACAGGGGGCTCGAGCAGTACTTC. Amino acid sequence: CSAYRGLEQYF.

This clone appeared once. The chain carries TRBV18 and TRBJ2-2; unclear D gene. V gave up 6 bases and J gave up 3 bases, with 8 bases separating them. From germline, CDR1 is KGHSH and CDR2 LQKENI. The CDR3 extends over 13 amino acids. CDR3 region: CASSGRDTGELFF. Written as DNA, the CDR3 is TGTGCCAGCTCCGGACGGGACACCGGGGAGCTGTTTTTT.

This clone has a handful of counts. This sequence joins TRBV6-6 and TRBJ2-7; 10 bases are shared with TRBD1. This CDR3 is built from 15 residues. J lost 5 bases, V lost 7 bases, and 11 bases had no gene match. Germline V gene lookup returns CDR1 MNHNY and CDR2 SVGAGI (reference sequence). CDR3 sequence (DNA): TGTGCCAGCACAGACCGGGACAGGGGCGGCCACGAGCAGTACTTC. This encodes CASTDRDRGGHEQYF.

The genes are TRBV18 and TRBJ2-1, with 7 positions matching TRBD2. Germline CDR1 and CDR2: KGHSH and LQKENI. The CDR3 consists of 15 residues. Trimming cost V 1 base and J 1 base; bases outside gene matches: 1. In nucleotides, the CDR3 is TGTGCCAGCTCACCACGCGGGAGTTCCTACAATGAGCAGTTCTTC. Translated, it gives CASSPRGSSYNEQFF. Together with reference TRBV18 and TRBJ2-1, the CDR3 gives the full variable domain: NAGVMQNPRHLVRRRGQEARLRCSPMKGHSHVYWYRQLPEEGLKFMVYLQKENIIDESGMPKERFSAEFPKEGPSILRIQQVVRGDSAAYFCASSPRGSSYNEQFFGPGTRLTVL.

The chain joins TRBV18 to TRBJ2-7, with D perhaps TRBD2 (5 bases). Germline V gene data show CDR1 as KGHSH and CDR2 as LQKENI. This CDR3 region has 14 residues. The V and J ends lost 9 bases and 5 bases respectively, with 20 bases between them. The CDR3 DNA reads TGTGCCAGTGTAAGGGAGAACTTCGACCACGAGCAGTACTTC. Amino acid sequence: CASVRENFDHEQYF.

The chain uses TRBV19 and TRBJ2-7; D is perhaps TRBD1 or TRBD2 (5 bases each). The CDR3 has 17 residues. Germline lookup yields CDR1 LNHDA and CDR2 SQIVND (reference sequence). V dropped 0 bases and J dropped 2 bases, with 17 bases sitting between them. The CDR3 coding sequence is TGTGCCAGTAGTATAGATCGGCCCGGGACCCTGGCCTACGAGCAGTACTTC. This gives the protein CASSIDRPGTLAYEQYF.

The CDR3 DNA sequence: TGTGCCAGCAGCCCAGGCCCAGGGGGGGGCACAGATACGCAGTATTTT. Protein product: CASSPGPGGGTDTQYF. The chain is built from TRBV7-9 and TRBJ2-3; D might be TRBD1 or TRBD2, each matching 7 bases. The CDR3 runs 16 residues. V gave up 5 bases and J gave up 1 base, with 16 bases separating them. Germline V gene lookup returns CDR1 SEHNR and CDR2 FQNEAQ (reference sequence).

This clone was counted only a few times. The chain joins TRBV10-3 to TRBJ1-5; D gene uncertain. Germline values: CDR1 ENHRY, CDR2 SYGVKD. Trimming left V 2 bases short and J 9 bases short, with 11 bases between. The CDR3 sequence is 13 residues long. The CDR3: CAISEGQKGPQHF. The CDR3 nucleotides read TGTGCCATCAGTGAGGGTCAAAAGGGGCCCCAGCATTTT.

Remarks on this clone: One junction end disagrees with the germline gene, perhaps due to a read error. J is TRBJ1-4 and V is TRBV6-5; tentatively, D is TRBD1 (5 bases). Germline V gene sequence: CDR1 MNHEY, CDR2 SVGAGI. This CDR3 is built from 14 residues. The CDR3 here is CASSYVQGYNEVIF. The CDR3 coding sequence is TGTGCCAGCAGTTACGTGCAGGGATATAATGAGGTGATTTTT.

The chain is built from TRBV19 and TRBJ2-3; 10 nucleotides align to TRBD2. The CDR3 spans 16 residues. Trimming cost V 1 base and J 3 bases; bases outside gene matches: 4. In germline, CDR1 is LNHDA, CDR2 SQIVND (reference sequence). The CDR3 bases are TGTGCCAGTAGTATAGTCCTAGCGGGAGAAACAGATACGCAGTATTTT. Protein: CASSIVLAGETDTQYF. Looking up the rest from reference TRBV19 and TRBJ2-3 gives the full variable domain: DGGITQSPKYLFRKEGQNVTLSCEQNLNHDAMYWYRQDPGQGLRLIYYSQIVNDFQKGDIAEGYSVSREKKESFPLTVTSAQKNPTAFYLCASSIVLAGETDTQYFGPGTRLTVL.

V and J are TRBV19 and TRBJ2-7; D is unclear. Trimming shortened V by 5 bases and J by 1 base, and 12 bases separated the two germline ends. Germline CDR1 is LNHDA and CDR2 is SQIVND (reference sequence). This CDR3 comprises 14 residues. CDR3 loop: CASSPVTGSYEQYF. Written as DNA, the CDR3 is TGTGCCAGTAGTCCCGTGACGGGTTCCTACGAGCAGTACTTC.

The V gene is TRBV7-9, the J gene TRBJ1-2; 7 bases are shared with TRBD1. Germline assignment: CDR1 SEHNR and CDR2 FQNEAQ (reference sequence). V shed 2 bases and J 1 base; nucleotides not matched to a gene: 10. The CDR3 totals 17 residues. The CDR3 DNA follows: TGTGCCAGCAGCTTATTGAGGGACAGCAACTTTAACTATGGCTACACCTTC. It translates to CASSLLRDSNFNYGYTF. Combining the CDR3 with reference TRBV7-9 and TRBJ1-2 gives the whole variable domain DTGVSQNPRHKITKRGQNVTFRCDPISEHNRLYWYRQTLGQGPEFLTYFQNEAQLEKSRLLSDRFSAERPKGSFSTLEIQRTEQGDSAMYLCASSLLRDSNFNYGYTFGSGTRLTVV.

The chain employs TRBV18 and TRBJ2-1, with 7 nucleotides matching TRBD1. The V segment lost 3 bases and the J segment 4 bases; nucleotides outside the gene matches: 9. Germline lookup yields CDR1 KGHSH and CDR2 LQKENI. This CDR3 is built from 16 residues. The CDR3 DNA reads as TGTGCCAGCTCACCGAAACAGGGGACAGTATACAATGAGCAGTTCTTC. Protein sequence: CASSPKQGTVYNEQFF.

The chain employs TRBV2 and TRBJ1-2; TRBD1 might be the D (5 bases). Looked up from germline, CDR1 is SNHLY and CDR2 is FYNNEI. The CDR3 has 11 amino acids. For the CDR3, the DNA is TGTACCATAGGGGCTAACTATGGCTACACCTTC. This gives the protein CTIGANYGYTF.

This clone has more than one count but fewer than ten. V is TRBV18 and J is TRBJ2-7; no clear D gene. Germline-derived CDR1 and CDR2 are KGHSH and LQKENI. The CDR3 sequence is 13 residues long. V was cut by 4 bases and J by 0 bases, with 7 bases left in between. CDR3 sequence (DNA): TGTGCCAGCTCACAAGAGAGCTCCTACGAGCAGTACTTC. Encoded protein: CASSQESSYEQYF.

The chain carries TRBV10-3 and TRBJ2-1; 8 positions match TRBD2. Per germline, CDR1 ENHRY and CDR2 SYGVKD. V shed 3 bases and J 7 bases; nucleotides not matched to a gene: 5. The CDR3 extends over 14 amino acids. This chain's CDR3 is CAISDPGGPNEQFF. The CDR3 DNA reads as TGTGCCATCAGTGATCCGGGAGGGCCTAATGAGCAGTTCTTC.

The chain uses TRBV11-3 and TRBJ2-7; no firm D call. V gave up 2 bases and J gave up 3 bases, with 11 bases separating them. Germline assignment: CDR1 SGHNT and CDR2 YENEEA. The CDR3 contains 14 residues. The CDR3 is CASSLNGPDYEQYF. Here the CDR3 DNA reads TGTGCCAGCAGCTTAAACGGCCCAGACTACGAGCAGTACTTC.

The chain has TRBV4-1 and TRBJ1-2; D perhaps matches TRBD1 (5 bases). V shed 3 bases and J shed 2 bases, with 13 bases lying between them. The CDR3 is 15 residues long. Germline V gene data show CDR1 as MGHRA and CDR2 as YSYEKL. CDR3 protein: CASSHRHGDNYGYTF. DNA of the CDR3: TGCGCCAGCAGCCACAGACACGGGGACAACTATGGCTACACCTTC.

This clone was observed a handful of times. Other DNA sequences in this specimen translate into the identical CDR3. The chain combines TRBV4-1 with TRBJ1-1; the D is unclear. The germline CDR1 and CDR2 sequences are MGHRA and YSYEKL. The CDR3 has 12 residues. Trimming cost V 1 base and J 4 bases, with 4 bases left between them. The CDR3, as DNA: TGCGCCAGCAGCCAAGTGGGCACTGAAGCTTTCTTT. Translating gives CASSQVGTEAFF.

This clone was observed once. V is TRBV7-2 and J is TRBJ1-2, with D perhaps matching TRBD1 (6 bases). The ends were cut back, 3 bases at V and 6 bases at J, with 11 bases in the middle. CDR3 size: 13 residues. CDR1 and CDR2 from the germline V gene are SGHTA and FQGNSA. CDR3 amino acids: CASSLAGADGYTF. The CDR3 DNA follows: TGTGCCAGCAGCTTGGCAGGGGCGGATGGCTACACCTTC.

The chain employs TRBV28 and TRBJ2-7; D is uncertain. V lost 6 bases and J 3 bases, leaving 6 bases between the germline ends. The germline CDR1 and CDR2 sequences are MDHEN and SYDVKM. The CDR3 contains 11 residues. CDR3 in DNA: TGTGCCAGCAGCGCACTCTACGAGCAGTACTTC. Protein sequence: CASSALYEQYF.

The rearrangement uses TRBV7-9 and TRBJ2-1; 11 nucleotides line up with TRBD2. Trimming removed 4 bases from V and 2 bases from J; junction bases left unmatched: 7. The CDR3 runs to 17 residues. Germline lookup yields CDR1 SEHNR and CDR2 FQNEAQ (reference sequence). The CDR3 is CASSSPTSGSTYNEQFF. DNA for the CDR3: TGTGCCAGCAGCTCTCCCACTAGCGGGAGTACCTACAATGAGCAGTTCTTC.

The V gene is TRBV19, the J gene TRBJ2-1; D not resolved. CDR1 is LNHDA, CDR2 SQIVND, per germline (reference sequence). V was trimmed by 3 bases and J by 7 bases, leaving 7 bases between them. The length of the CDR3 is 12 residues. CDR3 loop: CASSIVKNEQFF. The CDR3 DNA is TGTGCCAGTAGTATCGTAAAGAATGAGCAGTTCTTC. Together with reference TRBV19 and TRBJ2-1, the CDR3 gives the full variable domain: DGGITQSPKYLFRKEGQNVTLSCEQNLNHDAMYWYRQDPGQGLRLIYYSQIVNDFQKGDIAEGYSVSREKKESFPLTVTSAQKNPTAFYLCASSIVKNEQFFGPGTRLTVL.

Here the CDR3 reads CASSEAASGNNEQFF. In DNA form, the CDR3 reads TGTGCCAGCAGTGAGGCGGCTAGCGGAAACAATGAGCAGTTCTTC. This chain joins TRBV6-4 and TRBJ2-1; 7 bases are a match to TRBD2. V gave up 3 bases and J gave up 5 bases; unmatched junction bases: 7. Looked up from germline, CDR1 is MRHNA and CDR2 is SNTAGT. The CDR3 contains 15 residues.

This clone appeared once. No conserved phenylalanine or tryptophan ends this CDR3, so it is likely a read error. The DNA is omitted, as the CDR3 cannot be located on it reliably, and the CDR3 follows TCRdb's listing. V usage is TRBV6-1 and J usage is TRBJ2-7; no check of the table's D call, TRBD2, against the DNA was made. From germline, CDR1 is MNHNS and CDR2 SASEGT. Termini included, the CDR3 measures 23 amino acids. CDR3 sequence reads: CASSEHLWDSYFGPGTRLTVTLL.

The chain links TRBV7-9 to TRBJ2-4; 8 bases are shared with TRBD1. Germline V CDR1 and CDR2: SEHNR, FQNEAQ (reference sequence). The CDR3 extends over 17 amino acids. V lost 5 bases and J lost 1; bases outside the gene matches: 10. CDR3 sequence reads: CASSARQGRSAKNIQYF. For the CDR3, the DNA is TGTGCCAGCAGCGCCAGACAGGGGCGCTCCGCCAAAAACATTCAGTACTTC.

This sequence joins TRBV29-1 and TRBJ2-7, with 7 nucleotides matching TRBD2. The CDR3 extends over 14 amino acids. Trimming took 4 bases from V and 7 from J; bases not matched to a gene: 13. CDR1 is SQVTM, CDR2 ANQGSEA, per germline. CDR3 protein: CSVGPLADGGEQYF. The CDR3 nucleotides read TGCAGCGTTGGTCCGCTAGCGGACGGAGGAGAGCAGTACTTC.